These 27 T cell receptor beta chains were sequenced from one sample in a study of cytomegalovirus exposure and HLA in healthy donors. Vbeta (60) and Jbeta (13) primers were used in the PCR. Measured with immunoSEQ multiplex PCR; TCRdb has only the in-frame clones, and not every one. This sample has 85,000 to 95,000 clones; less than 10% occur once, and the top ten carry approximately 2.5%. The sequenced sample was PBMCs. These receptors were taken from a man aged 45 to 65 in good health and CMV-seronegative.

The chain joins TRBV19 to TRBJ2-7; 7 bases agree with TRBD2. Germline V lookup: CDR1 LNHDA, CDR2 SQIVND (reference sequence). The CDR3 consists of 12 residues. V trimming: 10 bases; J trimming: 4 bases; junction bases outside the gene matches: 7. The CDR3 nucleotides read TGTGCCACGGAGGGGAGGGAGTACGAGCAGTACTTC. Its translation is CATEGREYEQYF.

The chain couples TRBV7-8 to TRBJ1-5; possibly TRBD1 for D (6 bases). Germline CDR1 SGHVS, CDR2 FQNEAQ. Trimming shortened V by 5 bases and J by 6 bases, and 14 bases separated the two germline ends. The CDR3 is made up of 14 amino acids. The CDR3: CASSPSTGIQPQHF. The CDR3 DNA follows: TGTGCCAGCAGCCCCTCTACAGGGATTCAGCCCCAGCATTTT.

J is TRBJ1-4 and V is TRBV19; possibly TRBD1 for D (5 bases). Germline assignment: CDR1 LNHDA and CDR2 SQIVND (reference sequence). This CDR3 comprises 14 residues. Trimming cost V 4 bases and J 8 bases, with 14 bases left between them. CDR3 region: CASSTMQGGEKLFF. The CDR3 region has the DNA TGTGCCAGTAGTACTATGCAGGGAGGCGAAAAACTGTTTTTT.

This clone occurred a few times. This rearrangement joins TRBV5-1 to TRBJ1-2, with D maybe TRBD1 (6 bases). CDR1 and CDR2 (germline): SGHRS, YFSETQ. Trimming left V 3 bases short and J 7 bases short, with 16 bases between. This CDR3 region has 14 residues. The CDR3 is CASSSDRNLRGYTF. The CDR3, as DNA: TGCGCCAGCAGCTCCGACAGGAACCTTCGTGGCTACACCTTC.

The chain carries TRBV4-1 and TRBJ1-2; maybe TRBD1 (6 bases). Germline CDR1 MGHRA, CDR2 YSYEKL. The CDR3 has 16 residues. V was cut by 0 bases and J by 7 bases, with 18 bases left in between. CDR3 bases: TGCGCCAGCAGCCAAGATCTTTTGGGGGCATTAAGTGGCTACACCTTC. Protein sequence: CASSQDLLGALSGYTF.

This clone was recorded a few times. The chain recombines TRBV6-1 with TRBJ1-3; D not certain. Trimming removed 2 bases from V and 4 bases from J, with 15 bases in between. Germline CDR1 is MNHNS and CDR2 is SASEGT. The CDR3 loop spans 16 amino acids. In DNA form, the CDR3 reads TGTGCCAGCAGTGAACGGGCAGTTGGGAGGGGAAACACCATATATTTT. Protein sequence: CASSERAVGRGNTIYF.

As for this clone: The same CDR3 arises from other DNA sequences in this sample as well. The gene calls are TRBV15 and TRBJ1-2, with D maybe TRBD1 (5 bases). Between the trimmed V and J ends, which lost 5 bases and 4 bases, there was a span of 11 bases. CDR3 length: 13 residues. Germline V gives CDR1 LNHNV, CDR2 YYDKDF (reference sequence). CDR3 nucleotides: TGTGCCACCAGCGGGGGGACCCTCTATGGCTACACCTTC. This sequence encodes CATSGGTLYGYTF.

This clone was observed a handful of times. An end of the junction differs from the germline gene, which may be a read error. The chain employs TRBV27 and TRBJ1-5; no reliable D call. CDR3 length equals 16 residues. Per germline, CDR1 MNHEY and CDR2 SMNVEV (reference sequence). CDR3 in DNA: TGTGCCAGCAGTTTGTTCCCCCCGGGGAGCAATAAGCCCCAGCATTTT. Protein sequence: CASSLFPPGSNKPQHF.

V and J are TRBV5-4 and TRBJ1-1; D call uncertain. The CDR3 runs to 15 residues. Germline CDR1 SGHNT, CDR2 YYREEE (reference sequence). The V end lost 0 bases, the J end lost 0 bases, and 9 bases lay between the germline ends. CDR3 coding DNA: TGTGCCAGCAGCTTGGGGAGGAACATGAACACTGAAGCTTTCTTT. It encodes CASSLGRNMNTEAFF. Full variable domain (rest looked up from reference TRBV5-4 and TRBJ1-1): ETGVTQSPTHLIKTRGQQVTLRCSSQSGHNTVSWYQQALGQGPQFIFQYYREEENGRGNFPPRFSGLQFPNYSSELNVNALELDDSALYLCASSLGRNMNTEAFFGQGTRLTVV.

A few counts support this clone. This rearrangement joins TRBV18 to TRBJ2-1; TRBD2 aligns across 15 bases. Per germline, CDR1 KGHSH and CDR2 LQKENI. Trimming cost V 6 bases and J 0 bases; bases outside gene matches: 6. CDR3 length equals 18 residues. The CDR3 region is CASSKGLAGGSSYNEQFF. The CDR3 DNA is TGTGCCAGCTCTAAGGGACTAGCGGGAGGAAGCTCCTACAATGAGCAGTTCTTC. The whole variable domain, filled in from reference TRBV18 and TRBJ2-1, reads NAGVMQNPRHLVRRRGQEARLRCSPMKGHSHVYWYRQLPEEGLKFMVYLQKENIIDESGMPKERFSAEFPKEGPSILRIQQVVRGDSAAYFCASSKGLAGGSSYNEQFFGPGTRLTVL.

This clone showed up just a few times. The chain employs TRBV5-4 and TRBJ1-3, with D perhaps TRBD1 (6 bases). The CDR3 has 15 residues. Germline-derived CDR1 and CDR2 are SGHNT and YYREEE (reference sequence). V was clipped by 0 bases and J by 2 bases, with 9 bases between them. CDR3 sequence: CASSLDRVTGNTIYF. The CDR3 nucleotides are TGTGCCAGCAGCTTGGACAGGGTTACTGGAAACACCATATATTTT.

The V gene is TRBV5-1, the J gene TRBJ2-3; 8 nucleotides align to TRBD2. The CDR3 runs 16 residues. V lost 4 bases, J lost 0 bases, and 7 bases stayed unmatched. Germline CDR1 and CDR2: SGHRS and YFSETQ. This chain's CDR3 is CASSQLERGSTDTQYF. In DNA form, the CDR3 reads TGCGCCAGCAGCCAATTGGAGCGGGGGAGCACAGATACGCAGTATTTT.

CDR3 protein: CASNRGNSDSPLHF. As DNA, the CDR3 is TGTGCCAGCAATAGAGGGAATAGCGATTCACCCCTCCACTTT. The chain combines TRBV6-5 with TRBJ1-6; D ambiguous. Germline V gives CDR1 MNHEY, CDR2 SVGAGI. V was clipped by 7 bases and J by 8 bases, with 15 bases between them. This CDR3 comprises 14 residues.

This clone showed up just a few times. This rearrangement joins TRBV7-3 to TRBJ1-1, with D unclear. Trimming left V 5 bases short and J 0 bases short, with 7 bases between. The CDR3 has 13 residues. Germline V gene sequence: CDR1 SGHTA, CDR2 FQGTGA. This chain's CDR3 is CASSETMNTEAFF. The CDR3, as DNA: TGTGCCAGCAGCGAGACAATGAACACTGAAGCTTTCTTT.

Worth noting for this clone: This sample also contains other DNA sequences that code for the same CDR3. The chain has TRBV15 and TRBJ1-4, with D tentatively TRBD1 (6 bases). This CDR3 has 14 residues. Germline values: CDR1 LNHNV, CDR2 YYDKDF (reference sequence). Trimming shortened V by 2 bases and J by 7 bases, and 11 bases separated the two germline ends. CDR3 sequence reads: CATSRLLGGEKLFF. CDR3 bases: TGTGCCACCAGCAGACTCCTAGGGGGTGAAAAACTGTTTTTT.

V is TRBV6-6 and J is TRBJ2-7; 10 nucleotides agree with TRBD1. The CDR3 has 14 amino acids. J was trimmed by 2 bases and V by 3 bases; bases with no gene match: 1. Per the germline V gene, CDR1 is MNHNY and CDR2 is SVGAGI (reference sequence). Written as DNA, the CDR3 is TGTGCCAGCAGTTATGGACAGGGGGCCTACGAGCAGTACTTC. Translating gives CASSYGQGAYEQYF.

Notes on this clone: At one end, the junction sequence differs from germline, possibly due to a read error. The chain's CDR3 is CATSGDSGGYNEQFF. The CDR3 DNA is TGTGCCACCAGCGGAGATAGCGGGGGGTACAATGAGCAGTTCTTC. The rearrangement joins TRBV15 to TRBJ2-1, with 10 nucleotides matching TRBD2. This CDR3 has 15 residues. CDR1 LNHNV and CDR2 YYDKDF come from the germline V gene (reference sequence). Full variable domain (outside the CDR3, taken from reference TRBV15 and TRBJ2-1): DAMVIQNPRYQVTQFGKPVTLSCSQTLNHNVMYWYQQKSSQAPKLLFHYYDKDFNNEADTPDNFQSRRPNTSFCFLDIRSPGLGDTAMYLCATSGDSGGYNEQFFGPGTRLTVL.

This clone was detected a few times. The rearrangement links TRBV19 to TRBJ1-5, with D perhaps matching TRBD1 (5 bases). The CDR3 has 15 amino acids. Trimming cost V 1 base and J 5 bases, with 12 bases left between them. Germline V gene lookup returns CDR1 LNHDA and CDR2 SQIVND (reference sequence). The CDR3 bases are TGTGCCAGTAGTATAGCTGCCAGGGTAGATCAGCCCCAGCATTTT. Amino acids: CASSIAARVDQPQHF.

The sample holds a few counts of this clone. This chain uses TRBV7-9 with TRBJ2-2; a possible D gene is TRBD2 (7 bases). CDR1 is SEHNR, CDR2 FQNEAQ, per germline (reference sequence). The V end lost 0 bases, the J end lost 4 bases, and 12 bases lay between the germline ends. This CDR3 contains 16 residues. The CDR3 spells CASSLARGTLTGELFF. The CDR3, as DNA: TGTGCCAGCAGCTTAGCGCGGGGGACACTCACCGGGGAGCTGTTTTTT.

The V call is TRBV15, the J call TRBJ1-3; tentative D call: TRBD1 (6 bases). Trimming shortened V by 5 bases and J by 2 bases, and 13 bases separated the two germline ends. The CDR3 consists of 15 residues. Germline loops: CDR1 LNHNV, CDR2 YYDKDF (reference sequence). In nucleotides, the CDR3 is TGTGCCACCAGCCTGATGGGACAAACTGGAAACACCATATATTTT. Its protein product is CATSLMGQTGNTIYF.

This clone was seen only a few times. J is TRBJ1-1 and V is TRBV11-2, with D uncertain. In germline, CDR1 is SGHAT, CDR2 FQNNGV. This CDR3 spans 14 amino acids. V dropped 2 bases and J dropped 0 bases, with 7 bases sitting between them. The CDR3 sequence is CASSLNSLNTEAFF. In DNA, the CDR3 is TGTGCCAGCAGCTTAAACAGCCTGAACACTGAAGCTTTCTTT.

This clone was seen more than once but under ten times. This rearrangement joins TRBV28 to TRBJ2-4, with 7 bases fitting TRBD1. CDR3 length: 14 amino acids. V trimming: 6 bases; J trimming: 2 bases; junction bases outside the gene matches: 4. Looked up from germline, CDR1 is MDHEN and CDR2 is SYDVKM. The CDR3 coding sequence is TGTGCCAGCAGACCAGGGGGAACCAAAAACATTCAGTACTTC. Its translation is CASRPGGTKNIQYF.

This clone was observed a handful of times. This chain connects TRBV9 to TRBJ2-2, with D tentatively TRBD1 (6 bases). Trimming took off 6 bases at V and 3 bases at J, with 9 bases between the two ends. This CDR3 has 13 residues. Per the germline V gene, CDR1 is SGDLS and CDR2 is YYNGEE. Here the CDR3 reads CASTGAYTGELFF. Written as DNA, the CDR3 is TGTGCCAGCACAGGGGCCTACACCGGGGAGCTGTTTTTT.

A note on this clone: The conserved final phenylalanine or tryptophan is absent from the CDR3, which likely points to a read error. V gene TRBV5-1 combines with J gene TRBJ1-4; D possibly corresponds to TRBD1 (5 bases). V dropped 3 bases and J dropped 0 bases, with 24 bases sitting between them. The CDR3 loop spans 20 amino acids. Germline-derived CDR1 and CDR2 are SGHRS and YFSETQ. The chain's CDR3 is CASSSYGQTVSGATNEKLFL. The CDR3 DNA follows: TGCGCCAGCAGCTCTTATGGTCAGACAGTCTCGGGTGCAACTAATGAAAAACTGTTTTTG.

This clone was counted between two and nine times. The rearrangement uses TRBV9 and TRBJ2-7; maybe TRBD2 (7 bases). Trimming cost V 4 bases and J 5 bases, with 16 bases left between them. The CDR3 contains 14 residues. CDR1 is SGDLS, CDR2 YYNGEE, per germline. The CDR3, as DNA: TGTGCCAGCAGCCCTCGCGGGGGCCGAGACGAGCAGTACTTC. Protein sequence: CASSPRGGRDEQYF.

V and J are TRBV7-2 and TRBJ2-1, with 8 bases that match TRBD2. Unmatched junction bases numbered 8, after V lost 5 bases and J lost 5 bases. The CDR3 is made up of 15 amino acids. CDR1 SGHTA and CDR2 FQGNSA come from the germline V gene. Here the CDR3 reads CASSPRTSIDNEQFF. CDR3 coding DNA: TGTGCCAGCAGCCCTCGGACTAGCATCGACAATGAGCAGTTCTTC.

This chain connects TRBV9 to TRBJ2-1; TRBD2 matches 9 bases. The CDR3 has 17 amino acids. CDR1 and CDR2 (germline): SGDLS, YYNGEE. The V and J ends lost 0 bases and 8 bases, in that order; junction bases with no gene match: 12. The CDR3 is CASSVAPPAGGRDEQFF. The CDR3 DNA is TGTGCCAGCAGCGTAGCTCCCCCAGCGGGGGGCAGGGATGAGCAGTTCTTC.